What follows are 31 T cell receptor beta chains derived from one specimen sequenced in a study of blood T cell repertoires in COVID-19. TCRdb's table, derived via immunoSEQ multiplex PCR, lists solely in-frame clones and lacks some. This table holds 15,000 to 20,000 clones, 80% to 90% found once. The sequenced sample was peripheral blood. These receptors were collected from a man aged 55 to 70 with acute or convalescent COVID-19.

This chain uses TRBV7-2 with TRBJ2-1; TRBD2 might be the D (6 bases). Trimming left V 1 base short and J 5 bases short, with 15 bases between. CDR1 is SGHTA, CDR2 FQGNSA, per germline. This CDR3 spans 16 amino acids. The CDR3 region is CASSLGWASVDNEQFF. The DNA of the CDR3 is TGTGCCAGCAGCTTAGGATGGGCTAGCGTAGACAATGAGCAGTTCTTC.

The chain couples TRBV28 to TRBJ1-2; 9 positions match TRBD1. The germline gives CDR1 MDHEN, CDR2 SYDVKM. The CDR3 has 12 amino acids. The ends lost 5 bases at V and 10 bases at J; junction bases unmatched: 5. CDR3 nucleotides: TGTGCCAGCAGTCCAAGGACAGGGGCCTACACCTTC. This sequence encodes CASSPRTGAYTF.

The gene calls are TRBV29-1 and TRBJ1-3; D not certain. The CDR3 runs 11 residues. Trimming pared 3 bases from V and 7 bases from J, leaving 7 bases between. The V gene's germline CDR1 is SQVTM and CDR2 ANQGSEA. The CDR3 DNA sequence: TGCAGCGTTGATCTGCGGAACACCATATATTTT. Translating it yields CSVDLRNTIYF.

CDR3 bases: TGTGCCGCATCGGGACAGCCCTACAATGAGCAGTTCTTC. Translation gives CAASGQPYNEQFF. The rearrangement joins TRBV24-1 to TRBJ2-1, with 7 bases identical to TRBD1. The CDR3 extends over 13 amino acids. CDR1 is KGHDR, CDR2 SFDVKD, per germline. After removal of 12 bases from V and 2 bases from J, the junction contained 6 bases not matched to a gene.

V is TRBV12-3 or TRBV12-4 and J is TRBJ1-2; D might be TRBD1 (5 bases). Trimming shortened V by 3 bases and J by 4 bases, and 9 bases separated the two germline ends. CDR3 length: 13 amino acids. DNA for the CDR3: TGTGCCAGCAGTTTTCAGGGTGGCTATGGCTACACCTTC. As protein: CASSFQGGYGYTF.

V is TRBV19 and J is TRBJ1-2; TRBD1 matches 10 bases. J was trimmed by 9 bases and V by 3 bases; bases with no gene match: 7. Germline CDR1 and CDR2: LNHDA and SQIVND (reference sequence). CDR3 length: 14 residues. The CDR3 nucleotides are TGTGCCAGTAGTATGGTGGGACAGGGGCTTCGCTACACCTTC. Its protein product is CASSMVGQGLRYTF.

V usage is TRBV5-5 and J usage is TRBJ2-7; tentative D call: TRBD2 (5 bases). Germline CDR1 SGHKS, CDR2 YYEKEE (reference sequence). This CDR3 is built from 14 residues. V lost 5 bases to trimming and J lost 2 bases, with 14 bases between them. CDR3 nucleotides: TGTGCCAGCAGAGGCGGGCCTCAACCCTACGAGCAGTACTTC. Translating gives CASRGGPQPYEQYF.

This clone was found a few times. The rearrangement uses TRBV4-1 and TRBJ1-5; 8 nucleotides align to TRBD1. CDR1 and CDR2 (germline): MGHRA, YSYEKL. After removal of 2 bases from V and 3 bases from J, the junction contained 9 bases not matched to a gene. This CDR3 region has 17 residues. The chain's CDR3 is CASSQSSSRGPNQPQHF. For the CDR3, the DNA is TGCGCCAGCAGCCAAAGTAGTTCCAGGGGGCCCAATCAGCCCCAGCATTTT.

The genes are TRBV11-2 and TRBJ1-5, with D perhaps matching TRBD1 (6 bases). The CDR3 runs to 14 residues. Trimming stripped 4 bases from V and 5 bases from J, with 12 bases between. Germline CDR1 SGHAT, CDR2 FQNNGV. Here the CDR3 reads CASSSDRFDQPQHF. In nucleotides, the CDR3 is TGTGCCAGCAGCTCCGACAGGTTCGATCAGCCCCAGCATTTT.

CDR3 sequence reads: CASSYVGGGQPQHF. Written as DNA, the CDR3 is TGTGCCAGCAGTTATGTGGGAGGGGGTCAGCCCCAGCATTTT. The chain carries TRBV27 and TRBJ1-5; TRBD1 might be the D (6 bases). Trimming cost V 4 bases and J 6 bases, with 13 bases left between them. Germline V lookup: CDR1 MNHEY, CDR2 SMNVEV (reference sequence). The CDR3 runs to 14 residues.

The CDR3 is CASSRTGGYGYTF. Written as DNA, the CDR3 is TGTGCCAGCAGCCGCACAGGGGGCTATGGCTACACCTTC. V gene TRBV6-5 combines with J gene TRBJ1-2, with TRBD1 matching over 8 bases. Germline-derived CDR1 and CDR2 are MNHEY and SVGAGI. The CDR3 covers 13 residues. Losses at the gene ends were 6 bases for V and 4 bases for J; bases not matched to a gene: 4.

V usage is TRBV12-3 or TRBV12-4 and J usage is TRBJ2-1, with a possible D match to TRBD2 (6 bases). The CDR3 length is 11 residues. Trimming removed 5 bases at V and 15 bases at J, with 14 bases between. DNA for the CDR3: TGTGCCAGCAGTCCCCGGGGGATAGCGTTCTTC. Translated: CASSPRGIAFF.

The V gene is TRBV4-1, the J gene TRBJ2-7; no firm D call. This CDR3 region has 15 residues. The V end was cut by 1 base, the J end by 3 bases, with 13 bases between. The germline gives CDR1 MGHRA, CDR2 YSYEKL. This CDR3 reads CASSQGFGLIYEQYF. CDR3 bases: TGCGCCAGCAGCCAAGGCTTTGGGCTCATCTACGAGCAGTACTTC.

This rearrangement joins TRBV27 to TRBJ1-6; 9 nucleotides agree with TRBD1. The junction had 5 bases not matched to a gene; V was cut back by 2 bases and J by 9 bases. Germline V CDR1 and CDR2: MNHEY, SMNVEV (reference sequence). This CDR3 has 15 amino acids. This chain's CDR3 is CASSLGDRVGSPLHF. The CDR3 nucleotides are TGTGCCAGCAGTTTAGGGGACAGGGTGGGTTCACCCCTCCACTTT.

This sequence joins TRBV6-5 and TRBJ1-2; 8 bases agree with TRBD1. The CDR3 is 14 amino acids. Trimming took 6 bases from V and 4 from J; bases not matched to a gene: 7. The germline V gene has CDR1 MNHEY and CDR2 SVGAGI. CDR3 in amino acids: CASSRDRSGYGYTF. Written as DNA, the CDR3 is TGTGCCAGCAGCCGGGACAGGTCTGGCTATGGCTACACCTTC.

V is TRBV15 and J is TRBJ2-1, with 9 bases fitting TRBD1. With 1 base clipped from V and 9 bases from J, the junction kept 7 bases outside the gene matches. The germline V gene encodes CDR1 LNHNV and CDR2 YYDKDF (reference sequence). This CDR3 is 15 amino acids long. CDR3 nucleotide sequence: TGTGCCACCAGCAGAGGGGACAGGGAAGGTGGTGAGCAGTTCTTC. It translates to CATSRGDREGGEQFF. The full variable domain, in which reference TRBV15 and TRBJ2-1 provide the parts outside the CDR3, is DAMVIQNPRYQVTQFGKPVTLSCSQTLNHNVMYWYQQKSSQAPKLLFHYYDKDFNNEADTPDNFQSRRPNTSFCFLDIRSPGLGDTAMYLCATSRGDREGGEQFFGPGTRLTVL.

DNA for the CDR3: TGCGCCAGCAGCTTGGTCCAGGGTCCCTTCTACGAGCAGTACTTC. Translation gives CASSLVQGPFYEQYF. This rearrangement joins TRBV5-1 to TRBJ2-7, with a weak D call TRBD1 (5 bases). This CDR3 has 15 residues. Per germline, CDR1 SGHRS and CDR2 YFSETQ. The V end was cut by 0 bases, the J end by 3 bases, with 13 bases between.

The rearrangement joins TRBV5-6 to TRBJ1-2, with D possibly TRBD1 on 6 matching bases. V was cut by 4 bases and J by 6 bases, with 31 bases left in between. Per germline, CDR1 SGHDT and CDR2 YYEEEE. This CDR3 contains 19 residues. CDR3 bases: TGTGCCAGCAGCCCCGGACAGACCCCAAGTTCCACAAGTCGGCATGGCTACACCTTC. This translates into CASSPGQTPSSTSRHGYTF.

The chain combines TRBV21-1 with TRBJ1-2; no check of the table's D call, TRBD1, against the DNA was made. TRBV21-1 corresponds to a pseudogene. CDR3 size: 13 residues. The CDR3 is CASTAGQPPGYTF. The CDR3 bases are TGTGCCAGCACCGCGGGACAGCCCCCTGGCTACACCTTC.

This chain links TRBV5-6 with TRBJ1-2; 8 bases are a match to TRBD1. The J segment lost 2 bases and the V segment lost 3 bases, leaving 9 bases of the junction unmatched. This CDR3 contains 16 residues. Germline V gives CDR1 SGHDT, CDR2 YYEEEE. The CDR3 DNA reads as TGTGCCAGCAGCTGGGCTGGACAGGGCATCAACTATGGCTACACCTTC. Protein sequence: CASSWAGQGINYGYTF.

This clone was seen a few times. The V call is TRBV30, the J call TRBJ1-3; no definite D call. V dropped 7 bases and J dropped 0 bases, with 13 bases sitting between them. The germline gives CDR1 GTSNPN, CDR2 SVGIG (reference sequence). The CDR3 has 14 amino acids. CDR3 nucleotides: TGTGCCTCGTCCCGAGGGCGCTCTGGAAACACCATATATTTT. Translating gives CASSRGRSGNTIYF.

The rearrangement links TRBV7-3 to TRBJ2-7, with TRBD2 identical over 10 bases. V was clipped by 5 bases and J by 6 bases; unmatched bases: 7. This CDR3 contains 14 residues. Germline assignment: CDR1 SGHTA and CDR2 FQGTGA. DNA of the CDR3: TGTGCCAGCAGCCCAACGGGACTAGCGACCGAGCAGTACTTC. Its protein product is CASSPTGLATEQYF.

The chain combines TRBV15 with TRBJ2-1, with 11 bases that match TRBD2. The trim removed 0 bases at V and 13 bases at J, leaving 11 bases unmatched. This CDR3 spans 16 amino acids. CDR1 is LNHNV, CDR2 YYDKDF, per germline (reference sequence). Written as DNA, the CDR3 is TGTGCCACCAGCAGAGATGGGGAACTAGCGGGGGTGAATCAGTTCTTC. This sequence encodes CATSRDGELAGVNQFF.

This rearrangement joins TRBV27 to TRBJ2-1; D may be TRBD2 (8 bases). Germline V CDR1 and CDR2: MNHEY, SMNVEV (reference sequence). V was shortened by 4 bases and J by 4 bases, with 20 bases between the two germline ends. This CDR3 spans 17 amino acids. The CDR3 sequence: CASSSSGTRGPYNEQFF. DNA for the CDR3: TGTGCCAGCAGTTCCTCCGGGACTAGGGGGCCTTACAATGAGCAGTTCTTC.

J is TRBJ2-3 and V is TRBV7-3, with D perhaps TRBD2 (6 bases). The CDR3 extends over 13 amino acids. V dropped 5 bases and J dropped 4 bases, with 10 bases sitting between them. Germline V CDR1 and CDR2: SGHTA, FQGTGA. DNA for the CDR3: TGTGCCAGCAGCAGAGGGACTGCAGATACGCAGTATTTT. The encoded protein is CASSRGTADTQYF.

CDR3 in DNA: TGTGCCAGCTCACCTTCTTTCAGCGGCTCTGGGGCCAACGTCCTGACTTTC. Translated, it gives CASSPSFSGSGANVLTF. The chain carries TRBV18 and TRBJ2-6; TRBD2 is a possible D gene (5 bases). From germline, CDR1 is KGHSH and CDR2 LQKENI. The V gene lost 3 bases and the J gene lost 0 bases, with 12 bases spanning the gap. The length of the CDR3 is 17 residues. Looking up the rest from reference TRBV18 and TRBJ2-6 gives the full variable domain: NAGVMQNPRHLVRRRGQEARLRCSPMKGHSHVYWYRQLPEEGLKFMVYLQKENIIDESGMPKERFSAEFPKEGPSILRIQQVVRGDSAAYFCASSPSFSGSGANVLTFGAGSRLTVL.

The V call is TRBV30, the J call TRBJ1-5, with no clear D. This CDR3 spans 14 amino acids. Trimming removed 2 bases from V and 10 bases from J, with 18 bases in between. The germline V gene has CDR1 GTSNPN and CDR2 SVGIG (reference sequence). CDR3 in DNA: TGTGCCTGGAGTATCGGTCTGGATGGAGGTCCCCAGCATTTT. It encodes CAWSIGLDGGPQHF.

The chain combines TRBV29-1 with TRBJ2-1; no reliable D call. Germline V lookup: CDR1 SQVTM, CDR2 ANQGSEA. This CDR3 spans 10 amino acids. Trimming shortened V by 4 bases and J by 10 bases, and 8 bases separated the two germline ends. CDR3 sequence reads: CSVGLAEQFF. In DNA form, the CDR3 reads TGCAGCGTTGGTCTCGCGGAGCAGTTCTTC.

This clone has more than one count but fewer than ten. The chain is built from TRBV7-9 and TRBJ1-1; no clear D gene. Germline-derived CDR1 and CDR2 are SEHNR and FQNEAQ (reference sequence). V lost 8 bases, J lost 4 bases, and 11 bases lay in between. This CDR3 contains 12 residues. The CDR3 here is CASGVAGTEAFF. The CDR3 nucleotides read TGTGCCAGCGGAGTGGCGGGCACTGAAGCTTTCTTT.

This chain joins TRBV30 and TRBJ1-1, with 8 bases fitting TRBD1. CDR1 is GTSNPN, CDR2 SVGIG, per germline (reference sequence). The CDR3 runs to 12 residues. The CDR3 protein is CALDRVNTEAFF. The CDR3 DNA sequence: TGTGCTTTGGACAGGGTGAACACTGAAGCTTTCTTT. The complete variable domain, with remaining parts taken from reference TRBV30 and TRBJ1-1, reads SQTIHQWPATLVQPVGSPLSLECTVEGTSNPNLYWYRQAAGRGLQLLFYSVGIGQISSEVPQNLSASRPQDRQFILSSKKLLLSDSGFYLCALDRVNTEAFFGQGTRLTVV.

The chain couples TRBV5-6 to TRBJ1-2; possible D gene TRBD1, 6 bases. CDR1 and CDR2 from the germline V gene are SGHDT and YYEEEE. V was trimmed by 4 bases and J by 0 bases, leaving 25 bases between them. This CDR3 comprises 19 residues. The CDR3 is CASSASSPGQVIPNYGYTF. The CDR3 nucleotides are TGTGCCAGCAGCGCGAGCTCCCCGGGACAAGTTATCCCTAACTATGGCTACACCTTC.